The source of this TCR beta chain is a study of T cell repertoires in cytomegalovirus infection. About the study: Based on public TCR beta signatures, there were indications of CMV infection and of a matching HLA type.

This clonotype was recorded once. TCRdb re-analysed the reads in MiXCR, keeping a single row per CDR3 protein. The sample holds 270,000 or so distinct CDR3 sequences, about a sixth seen once. CDR1 and CDR2 from the germline V gene are SNHLY and FYNNEI. The ends were cut back, 1 base at V and 4 bases at J, with 14 bases in the middle. This CDR3 has 16 amino acids. The sequence came from a human donor in good health (CMV status not recorded). Some clones in this sample may be carry-over from other donors' samples. The chain combines TRBV2 with TRBJ2-1; D is perhaps TRBD2 (6 bases). The sequenced sample was CD8+ T cells from PBMCs. The CDR3 DNA sequence: TGTGCCAGCAGTGAAGGGAGGGGCAGAGCTTACAATGAGCAGTTCTTC. Its translation: CASSEGRGRAYNEQFF.